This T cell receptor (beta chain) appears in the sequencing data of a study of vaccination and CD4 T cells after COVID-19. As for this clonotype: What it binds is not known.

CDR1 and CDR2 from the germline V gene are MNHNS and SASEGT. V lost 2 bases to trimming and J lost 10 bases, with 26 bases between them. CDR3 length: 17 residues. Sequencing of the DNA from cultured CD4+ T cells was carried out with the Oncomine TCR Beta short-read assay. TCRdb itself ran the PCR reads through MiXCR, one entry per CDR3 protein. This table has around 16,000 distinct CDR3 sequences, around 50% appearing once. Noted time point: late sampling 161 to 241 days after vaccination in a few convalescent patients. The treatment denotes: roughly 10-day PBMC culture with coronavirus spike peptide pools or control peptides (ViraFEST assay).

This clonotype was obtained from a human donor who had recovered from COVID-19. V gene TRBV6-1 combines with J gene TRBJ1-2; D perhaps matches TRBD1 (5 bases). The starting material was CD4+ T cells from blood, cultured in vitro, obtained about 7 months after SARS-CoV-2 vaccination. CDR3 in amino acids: CASSERVWVGRNMDYTF. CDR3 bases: TGTGCCAGCAGTGAACGGGTGTGGGTGGGGCGGAATATGGACTACACCTTC.